These 25 T cell receptor beta chains came from one sample sequenced in a study of blood T cell repertoires in COVID-19. The table came from immunoSEQ multiplex PCR; TCRdb's copy has only in-frame clones and leaves some out. The data hold some 130,000 clones, with around 89% observed a single time. The sequencing input was peripheral blood. The receptors come from a man aged 55 to 70 with COVID-19, enrolled during active disease.

The V and J genes are TRBV24-1 and TRBJ2-1, with 7 bases matching TRBD2. Germline V gene lookup returns CDR1 KGHDR and CDR2 SFDVKD. J was trimmed by 0 bases and V by 4 bases; bases with no gene match: 5. The CDR3 has 16 amino acids. CDR3 sequence (DNA): TGTGCCACCAGTGACTCGGCGGGGGTCTCCTACAATGAGCAGTTCTTC. Its protein product is CATSDSAGVSYNEQFF.

This chain connects TRBV5-1 to TRBJ2-1, with D possibly being TRBD1 (5 bases). V was pared by 6 bases and J by 0 bases, with 22 bases between. Per germline, CDR1 SGHRS and CDR2 YFSETQ. The CDR3 has 18 residues. DNA of the CDR3: TGCGCCAGCAAGCTTCGGGTCAGACAGAATTTCTCCTACAATGAGCAGTTCTTC. This gives the protein CASKLRVRQNFSYNEQFF.

V gene TRBV4-2 combines with J gene TRBJ2-1; tentative D call: TRBD2 (5 bases). This CDR3 contains 14 residues. V lost 0 bases, J lost 7 bases, and 10 bases lay in between. Germline CDR1 and CDR2: LGHNA and YNFKEQ. This chain's CDR3 is CASSQERTANEQFF. CDR3 DNA: TGTGCCAGCAGCCAAGAAAGGACTGCTAATGAGCAGTTCTTC.

The chain is built from TRBV7-9 and TRBJ2-3, with 7 bases fitting TRBD2. Germline trimming cut 5 bases from V and 6 bases from J; bases unmatched to any gene: 14. The CDR3 extends over 16 amino acids. The germline gives CDR1 SEHNR, CDR2 FQNEAQ (reference sequence). The CDR3 loop reads CASSPVPGGLRDTQYF. The CDR3 nucleotides read TGTGCCAGCAGCCCAGTTCCCGGGGGGTTGAGGGATACGCAGTATTTT. Based on the CDR3 plus reference TRBV7-9 and TRBJ2-3, the full variable domain is DTGVSQNPRHKITKRGQNVTFRCDPISEHNRLYWYRQTLGQGPEFLTYFQNEAQLEKSRLLSDRFSAERPKGSFSTLEIQRTEQGDSAMYLCASSPVPGGLRDTQYFGPGTRLTVL.

The chain carries TRBV27 and TRBJ1-5; 7 bases line up with TRBD1. The CDR3 has 16 amino acids. Germline V CDR1 and CDR2: MNHEY, SMNVEV (reference sequence). J was trimmed by 0 bases and V by 6 bases; bases with no gene match: 8. The CDR3 here is CASSSWTGYSNQPQHF. The CDR3 DNA sequence: TGTGCCAGCAGCTCTTGGACAGGTTATAGCAATCAGCCCCAGCATTTT.

The chain employs TRBV18 and TRBJ1-2; D unresolved. V lost 2 bases and J lost 2, with 9 bases in between. CDR1 and CDR2 (germline): KGHSH, LQKENI. The CDR3 spans 14 residues. The CDR3 protein is CASSPSQLNYGYTF. The CDR3 DNA is TGTGCCAGCTCACCAAGCCAATTGAACTATGGCTACACCTTC. Full variable domain (outside the CDR3, taken from reference TRBV18 and TRBJ1-2): NAGVMQNPRHLVRRRGQEARLRCSPMKGHSHVYWYRQLPEEGLKFMVYLQKENIIDESGMPKERFSAEFPKEGPSILRIQQVVRGDSAAYFCASSPSQLNYGYTFGSGTRLTVV.

This clone came up a few times. The chain has TRBV4-3 and TRBJ1-5; the match to TRBD1 covers 9 bases. The germline CDR1 and CDR2 sequences are LGHNA and YSLEER. The CDR3 length is 16 residues. J gave up 4 bases and V 1 base, and 5 bases lay outside the gene matches. DNA for the CDR3: TGCGCCAGCAGCCAAGGGACAGGGGCAATGAATCAGCCCCAGCATTTT. Its translation: CASSQGTGAMNQPQHF.

J is TRBJ1-4 and V is TRBV5-1; 7 bases are shared with TRBD1. Per germline, CDR1 SGHRS and CDR2 YFSETQ. The trim removed 0 bases at V and 4 bases at J, leaving 3 bases unmatched. This CDR3 is 15 amino acids long. The CDR3 DNA is TGCGCCAGCAGCTTGGTTCAGGGGGATAATGAAAAACTGTTTTTT. It encodes CASSLVQGDNEKLFF.

The chain combines TRBV7-2 with TRBJ2-3; 9 nucleotides line up with TRBD1. CDR1 and CDR2 (germline): SGHTA, FQGNSA. After removal of 4 bases from V and 5 bases from J, the junction contained 7 bases not matched to a gene. The CDR3 extends over 15 amino acids. The CDR3, as DNA: TGTGCCAGCAGCTCAACAGGGGGCCGGGGAGATACGCAGTATTTT. It specifies CASSSTGGRGDTQYF.

The chain couples TRBV2 to TRBJ2-2; D unresolved. The CDR3 spans 12 residues. Trimming took 4 bases from V and 7 from J, leaving 7 bases between them. Per germline, CDR1 SNHLY and CDR2 FYNNEI. The CDR3, as DNA: TGTGCCAGCAGTGGGGCAGGCGGGGAGCTGTTTTTT. Translated: CASSGAGGELFF.

This clone was counted once. V gene TRBV7-2 combines with J gene TRBJ2-2, with a possible D match to TRBD1 (6 bases). V lost 5 bases and J lost 4, with 17 bases in between. The CDR3 totals 16 residues. Germline values: CDR1 SGHTA, CDR2 FQGNSA. CDR3 sequence (DNA): TGTGCCAGCAGCCCGCAGGGCAGGGGTGGCACCGGGGAGCTGTTTTTT. Its protein product is CASSPQGRGGTGELFF.

The chain carries TRBV19 and TRBJ1-1, with 8 positions matching TRBD1. Looked up from germline, CDR1 is LNHDA and CDR2 is SQIVND (reference sequence). J was trimmed by 4 bases and V by 6 bases; bases with no gene match: 4. There are 13 residues in the CDR3. This CDR3 reads CASSRTGGTEAFF. The CDR3 nucleotides read TGTGCCAGTAGCCGAACAGGGGGCACTGAAGCTTTCTTT.

V and J are TRBV19 and TRBJ1-2, with D perhaps TRBD1 (6 bases). The CDR3 sequence is 13 residues long. The V gene's germline CDR1 is LNHDA and CDR2 SQIVND (reference sequence). V was trimmed by 5 bases and J by 6 bases, leaving 13 bases between them. CDR3 sequence (DNA): TGTGCCAGTAGTGATCAGGGGTGGAATGGCTACACCTTC. Protein sequence: CASSDQGWNGYTF.

This chain uses TRBV2 with TRBJ2-7; the D is unclear. CDR1 and CDR2 (germline): SNHLY, FYNNEI. This CDR3 spans 14 amino acids. Trimming took off 8 bases at V and 0 bases at J, with 14 bases between the two ends. The DNA of the CDR3 is TGTGCCAGCGGTCCTGATATGAGCTCCTACGAGCAGTACTTC. It yields the protein CASGPDMSSYEQYF. Filled out from reference TRBV2 and TRBJ2-7, the complete variable domain reads EPEVTQTPSHQVTQMGQEVILRCVPISNHLYFYWYRQILGQKVEFLVSFYNNEISEKSEIFDDQFSVERPDGSNFTLKIRSTKLEDSAMYFCASGPDMSSYEQYFGPGTRLTVT.

The chain carries TRBV28 and TRBJ1-1; D remains ambiguous. V was trimmed by 8 bases and J by 1 base, leaving 11 bases between them. Germline loops: CDR1 MDHEN, CDR2 SYDVKM. CDR3 length: 13 residues. Written as DNA, the CDR3 is TGTGCCAGCGCCGGGTCAGCGAACACTGAAGCTTTCTTT. As protein: CASAGSANTEAFF.

CDR3 in amino acids: CASRGRGHSYEQYF. The DNA for the CDR3 is TGTGCCAGCAGGGGGCGGGGGCACTCCTACGAGCAGTACTTC. The chain uses TRBV2 and TRBJ2-7, with D tentatively TRBD2 (7 bases). CDR3 length: 14 residues. Germline V gives CDR1 SNHLY, CDR2 FYNNEI. The V end was cut by 6 bases, the J end by 0 bases, with 12 bases between. Based on the CDR3 plus reference TRBV2 and TRBJ2-7, the full variable domain is EPEVTQTPSHQVTQMGQEVILRCVPISNHLYFYWYRQILGQKVEFLVSFYNNEISEKSEIFDDQFSVERPDGSNFTLKIRSTKLEDSAMYFCASRGRGHSYEQYFGPGTRLTVT.

The V gene is TRBV5-1, the J gene TRBJ1-2; no firm D call. CDR1 and CDR2 (germline): SGHRS, YFSETQ. CDR3 length: 14 residues. V was shortened by 5 bases and J by 3 bases, with 14 bases between the two germline ends. CDR3 bases: TGCGCCAGCAGAAGCTCGCTCAATGACTATGGCTACACCTTC. Its translation is CASRSSLNDYGYTF.

V gene TRBV19 combines with J gene TRBJ2-3; maybe TRBD1 (6 bases). From germline, CDR1 is LNHDA and CDR2 SQIVND (reference sequence). This CDR3 is built from 15 residues. V was shortened by 6 bases and J by 2 bases, with 15 bases between the two germline ends. Here the CDR3 DNA reads TGTGCCAGTAGCATCAGGACAGTTAACACAGATACGCAGTATTTT. Encoded protein: CASSIRTVNTDTQYF.

V usage is TRBV5-4 and J usage is TRBJ2-1; TRBD1 is a possible D gene (6 bases). V lost 7 bases and J lost 5, with 16 bases in between. This CDR3 is 14 amino acids long. The germline CDR1 and CDR2 sequences are SGHNT and YYREEE (reference sequence). The CDR3 coding sequence is TGTGCCAGCCTTAGCCAGGGGTTGGACAATGAGCAGTTCTTC. Protein product: CASLSQGLDNEQFF.

This chain uses TRBV29-1 with TRBJ1-1, with unresolved D. The V gene lost 6 bases and the J gene lost 1 base, with 9 bases spanning the gap. CDR1 is SQVTM, CDR2 ANQGSEA, per germline. CDR3 length: 12 amino acids. CDR3: CSVGMKNTEAFF. CDR3 coding DNA: TGCAGCGTCGGGATGAAGAACACTGAAGCTTTCTTT.

The V call is TRBV4-1, the J call TRBJ1-5; tentatively, D is TRBD1 (5 bases). This CDR3 is 18 amino acids long. CDR1 is MGHRA and CDR2 is YSYEKL in the germline V gene. V was trimmed by 0 bases and J by 4 bases, leaving 19 bases between them. The CDR3 nucleotides are TGCGCCAGCAGCCAAGATCTGATCCCTACAGGCCCTAATCAGCCCCAGCATTTT. This gives the protein CASSQDLIPTGPNQPQHF.

V and J are TRBV7-9 and TRBJ1-4; D is uncertain. V was clipped by 5 bases and J by 6 bases, with 7 bases between them. The CDR3 runs to 12 residues. CDR1 and CDR2 (germline): SEHNR, FQNEAQ (reference sequence). CDR3 nucleotides: TGTGCCAGCAGCCAGGTATATGAAAAACTGTTTTTT. This translates into CASSQVYEKLFF.

This chain links TRBV30 with TRBJ2-3; 7 nucleotides align to TRBD2. The V gene end was trimmed by 0 bases and the J gene end by 5 bases; junction bases not matched to a gene: 8. The CDR3 totals 15 residues. Germline V gives CDR1 GTSNPN, CDR2 SVGIG (reference sequence). This chain's CDR3 is CAWSVYSGRGDTQYF. In DNA form, the CDR3 reads TGTGCCTGGAGTGTTTATAGCGGGCGGGGAGATACGCAGTATTTT.

The chain combines TRBV7-2 with TRBJ1-1; D gene unclear. The germline gives CDR1 SGHTA, CDR2 FQGNSA. The CDR3 extends over 15 amino acids. Trimming took 1 base from V and 2 from J, leaving 11 bases between them. The CDR3 DNA sequence: TGTGCCAGCAGCTTAGATTCTTGGCCTAACACTGAAGCTTTCTTT. Translation: CASSLDSWPNTEAFF.

A single count supports this clone. This rearrangement joins TRBV18 to TRBJ1-2, with 7 bases lining up with TRBD1. The V and J ends lost 3 bases and 8 bases, in that order; junction bases with no gene match: 18. CDR1 KGHSH and CDR2 LQKENI come from the germline V gene. The CDR3 is made up of 17 amino acids. CDR3 loop: CASSPQGGSLVRWGYTF. Here the CDR3 DNA reads TGTGCCAGCTCACCCCAGGGGGGCTCCCTCGTCAGGTGGGGCTACACCTTC.